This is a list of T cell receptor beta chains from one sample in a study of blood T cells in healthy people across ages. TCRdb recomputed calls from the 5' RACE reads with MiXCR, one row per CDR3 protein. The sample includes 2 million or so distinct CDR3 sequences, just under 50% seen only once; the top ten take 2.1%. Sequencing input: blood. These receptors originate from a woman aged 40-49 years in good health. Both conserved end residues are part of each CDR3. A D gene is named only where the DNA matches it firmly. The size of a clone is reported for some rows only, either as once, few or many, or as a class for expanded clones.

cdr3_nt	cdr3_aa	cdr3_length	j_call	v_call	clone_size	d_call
TGTGCCAGCAGACTATTCGGACAGGGGACGAGTAAGGATGGCTACACCTTC	CASRLFGQGTSKDGYTF	17	TRBJ1-2	TRBV27	NA	TRBD1
TGCGCCAGCAGTCGAACTGGAGGGATCGATCAGCCCCAGCATTTT	CASSRTGGIDQPQHF	15	TRBJ1-5	TRBV4-1	NA	NA
TGCGCCAGCAGCCAAGCATTCGGACAGAACACTGAAGCTTTCTTT	CASSQAFGQNTEAFF	15	TRBJ1-1	TRBV4-1	NA	NA
TGTGCCAGCAGTTACTCTAGCGGGGAACTCTCAGAGACCCAGTACTTC	CASSYSSGELSETQYF	16	TRBJ2-5	TRBV6-2/TRBV6-3	NA	TRBD2
TGTGCCAGCAGCTCCTCGACAGGGGGCTCAACTAATGAAAAACTGTTTTTT	CASSSSTGGSTNEKLFF	17	TRBJ1-4	TRBV7-2	NA	TRBD1
TGTGCCAGCAGCTCGGACAGTAGCTATGGCTACACCTTC	CASSSDSSYGYTF	13	TRBJ1-2	TRBV7-6	NA	NA
TGTGCCAGCAGCCAAGATTCCAGAGGGGCCCGGTCTAACTATGGCTACACCTTC	CASSQDSRGARSNYGYTF	18	TRBJ1-2	TRBV4-2	few	NA
TGCAGCGTTCTACTGACTAGCGGGGGGGTTTGGAAAGAGACCCAGTACTTC	CSVLLTSGGVWKETQYF	17	TRBJ2-5	TRBV29-1	NA	TRBD2
TGTGCCAGCACCAACCAAGTCGAGCAGTACTTC	CASTNQVEQYF	11	TRBJ2-7	TRBV6-5	few	NA
TGTGCCAGCAGCGCCGGACGAATAAACGCTGAAGCTTTCTTT	CASSAGRINAEAFF	14	TRBJ1-1	TRBV7-2	once	NA
TGTGCCAGCAGGCATCAGGTAAATCAAGAGACCCAGTACTTC	CASRHQVNQETQYF	14	TRBJ2-5	TRBV3-1	NA	NA
TGCAGCGTTGGAACAGGGGCGCCTAAACTCTATGGCTACACCTTC	CSVGTGAPKLYGYTF	15	TRBJ1-2	TRBV29-1	NA	TRBD1
TGCAGTGCTAGAGGAGATTGGAGAGCCAAAAACATTCAGTACTTC	CSARGDWRAKNIQYF	15	TRBJ2-4	TRBV20-1	NA	NA
TGCGCCAGCAGCCCCCAGGGGGCGCCGACCGGGGAGCTGTTTTTT	CASSPQGAPTGELFF	15	TRBJ2-2	TRBV4-3	NA	TRBD1
TGTGCCAGCAGCGTAAGGGAACAGGGGAAAGATGGCTACACCTTC	CASSVREQGKDGYTF	15	TRBJ1-2	TRBV9	NA	TRBD1
TGTGCCAGCAGTACCAGATGGGGAATCGGCTATGGCTACACCTTC	CASSTRWGIGYGYTF	15	TRBJ1-2	TRBV12-3/TRBV12-4	NA	NA
TGTGCCAGCAGCCAAGATCGGGGTCGTGTCTCTGGCTACACCTTC	CASSQDRGRVSGYTF	15	TRBJ1-2	TRBV4-2	many	NA
TGTGCCAGCAGAGAAGACAGGGGCCCACCGTTACTCCAAGAGACCCAGTACTTC	CASREDRGPPLLQETQYF	18	TRBJ2-5	TRBV6-4	NA	TRBD1
TGCGCCAGCAGCCAAGGGGCCAGCGGGGGAACCTACAATGAGCAGTTCTTC	CASSQGASGGTYNEQFF	17	TRBJ2-1	TRBV4-3	NA	TRBD2
TGCGCCAGCAGCCCAAAACTGACAGGGTCCGACGAGCAGTACTTC	CASSPKLTGSDEQYF	15	TRBJ2-7	TRBV4-3	NA	TRBD1
TGCGCCAGCAGCGATAACAGGGGAAGGGACTATGGCTACACCTTC	CASSDNRGRDYGYTF	15	TRBJ1-2	TRBV5-1	few	TRBD1
TGTGCCAGCAGCCAAGGGCTAGCGGGGGGTCTGAACACCGGGGAGCTGTTTTTT	CASSQGLAGGLNTGELFF	18	TRBJ2-2	TRBV4-2	NA	TRBD2
TGTGCCATCAGTGATAGCGGGGTGGCAGATACGCAGTATTTT	CAISDSGVADTQYF	14	TRBJ2-3	TRBV10-3	NA	TRBD2
TGTGCCAGCAGTTTAGAGCCCGCCGTTTACAATGAGCAGTTCTTC	CASSLEPAVYNEQFF	15	TRBJ2-1	TRBV27	NA	NA
TGTGCCATCAGTGGGCAGACCACAGATACGCAGTATTTT	CAISGQTTDTQYF	13	TRBJ2-3	TRBV10-3	NA	NA
TGTGCCAGCAGCTCCCTCCCGCTTGAAACAGGGATATCACTAGCCAAAAACATTCAGTACTTC	CASSSLPLETGISLAKNIQYF	21	TRBJ2-4	TRBV11-2	NA	NA
TGTGCCATCAGTGTTCAGGGATACGAGCAGTACTTC	CAISVQGYEQYF	12	TRBJ2-7	TRBV10-3	NA	NA
TGCGCCAGCAGCTCGGGGACTAGCGGTCCAGGAGAGACCCAGTACTTC	CASSSGTSGPGETQYF	16	TRBJ2-5	TRBV5-1	NA	TRBD2
TGTGCCAGCAGTCAGCTGACTAGCGCGAACACAGATACGCAGTATTTT	CASSQLTSANTDTQYF	16	TRBJ2-3	TRBV28	few	TRBD2
TGCGCCAGCAGCTGGGGTGGACAGGACGCCTACGAGCAGTACTTC	CASSWGGQDAYEQYF	15	TRBJ2-7	TRBV5-1	NA	TRBD1
TGTGCCAGCAGTTACTCGGAGACAGCGAACTACGAGCAGTACTTC	CASSYSETANYEQYF	15	TRBJ2-7	TRBV6-2/TRBV6-3	few	NA
TGTGCCAGCAGCCCCGTGACTAGCGGGGGTGGGGAGACCCAGTACTTC	CASSPVTSGGGETQYF	16	TRBJ2-5	TRBV4-2	NA	TRBD2
TGTGCCAGCAGCCCTCAAGGGACAGCTAACTATGGCTACACCTTC	CASSPQGTANYGYTF	15	TRBJ1-2	TRBV28	NA	TRBD1
TGCAGTGCTTCGACAGGGTACGATCAGCCCCAGCATTTT	CSASTGYDQPQHF	13	TRBJ1-5	TRBV20-1	NA	TRBD1
TGCAGTGCTAGAGACCCTCACAGGGCGCCCTATGGCTACACCTTC	CSARDPHRAPYGYTF	15	TRBJ1-2	TRBV20-1	NA	NA
NA	CASSFGTGASPPYF	14	TRBJ2-7	TRBV12-3/TRBV12-4	few	NA
TGTGCCAGCAGTTACTCAGGGCGGGGATATCAGTTCTTC	CASSYSGRGYQFF	13	TRBJ2-1	TRBV6-5	few	NA